The clone carrying this T cell receptor (beta chain) is classed as medium-sized. TCRdb processed the PCR reads anew with MiXCR; each CDR3 protein has one entry. The sample lists approximately 8,300 distinct CDR3 sequences; 23% were seen once. This sample was taken from a study of CXCR3 chemokines and chemotherapy response in bladder cancer. The CDR3 spans 16 residues. V lost 5 bases and J lost 0, with 13 bases in between. CDR1 is SGHAT and CDR2 is FQDESV in the germline V gene (reference sequence). The sample was gathered from a patient whose treatment included neoadjuvant chemotherapy. The chain recombines TRBV11-1 with TRBJ2-2; tentatively, D is TRBD2 (5 bases). This receptor was identified in a human donor with bladder cancer that did not respond to neoadjuvant chemotherapy. The CDR3 coding sequence is TGTGCCAGCAGCCCGTTCCGCGGGTCGAACACCGGGGAGCTGTTTTTT. It translates to CASSPFRGSNTGELFF. Full variable domain (remainder filled in from reference TRBV11-1 and TRBJ2-2): EAEVAQSPRYKITEKSQAVAFWCDPISGHATLYWYRQILGQGPELLVQFQDESVVDDSQLPKDRFSAERLKGVDSTLKIQPAELGDSAMYLCASSPFRGSNTGELFFGEGSRLTVL.